The clone carrying this T cell receptor beta chain appeared once. Its cognate antigen is unknown. These data originate in a study of shared clonotypes between healthy human individuals. General observations from the study: Clonotype sharing among donors likely depends on sequencing depth.

The sorted-subset replicate PCRs were given roughly 190 ng DNA, which is 30,000 or so T cell genomes. Libraries were prepared by immunoSEQ multiplex PCR; TCRdb keeps only in-frame clonotypes and omits some of them. The table shows some 2.3 million clones, with approximately 95% occurring only once. Only Caucasian adults living in Nashville, Tennessee served as donors. CD4+ cells underwent separation, giving CD45RA+ naive and CD45RA-negative memory subsets. V dropped 5 bases and J dropped 0 bases, with 13 bases sitting between them. The CDR3 length is 16 residues. Looked up from germline, CDR1 is KGHSH and CDR2 is LQKENI.

The chain is built from TRBV18 and TRBJ2-2, with D possibly being TRBD1 (5 bases). Material: naive CD4+ T cells from PBMCs. The sample's subset: CD45RA+ positively selected. The sequence derives from a man between 18 and 35 years old in good health. Some clones in this sample may be carry-over from other donors' samples. The CDR3 DNA reads TGTGCCAGCTCAGGTCAGACAGCAGCGAACACCGGGGAGCTGTTTTTT. This codes for CASSGQTAANTGELFF.